The rows below give T cell receptor beta chains drawn from one sample of a study of blood T cell repertoires in COVID-19. Assay used: immunoSEQ multiplex PCR; TCRdb lists only in-frame clones, some missing. The repertoire includes some 72,000 clones, over 80% of them detected once, and roughly 13% sits in the top ten. The sample was peripheral blood. The receptors come from a man between 45 and 60 years old with COVID-19, enrolled during active disease. The CDR3 runs from the conserved cysteine through the conserved F or W. D genes are given only for firm matches. Clone sizes are given selectively: once, few, many, or a class where the clone is expanded.

J gene | D gene | V gene | clone size | CDR3 protein | CDR3 DNA
TRBJ2-7 | NA | TRBV5-6 | NA | CASSLGQASSYEQYF | TGTGCCAGCAGCTTGGGGCAGGCGAGCTCCTACGAGCAGTACTTC
TRBJ2-7 | TRBD2 | TRBV11-2 | NA | CASSQTGLAGAEQYF | TGTGCCAGCAGCCAAACGGGACTAGCGGGGGCCGAGCAGTACTTC
TRBJ1-2 | NA | TRBV28 | NA | CASSNMGTRGGGYTF | TGTGCCAGCAGTAACATGGGGACCCGGGGGGGCGGCTACACCTTC
TRBJ1-5 | TRBD1 | TRBV2 | NA | CASSGVQGQPQHF | TGTGCCAGCAGTGGAGTACAGGGGCAGCCCCAGCATTTT
TRBJ2-1 | TRBD1 | TRBV29-1 | many | CSVPRQGDRNELFF | TGCAGCGTTCCACGACAGGGCGATCGCAATGAGCTGTTCTTC
TRBJ2-1 | TRBD2 | TRBV19 | NA | CASNLAGGSDEQFF | TGTGCCTCCAACCTAGCGGGAGGTTCTGATGAGCAGTTCTTC
TRBJ2-2 | TRBD2 | TRBV10-3 | NA | CAIKGLAGGPETGELFF | TGTGCCATCAAGGGACTAGCGGGAGGGCCGGAGACCGGGGAGCTGTTTTTT
TRBJ2-7 | NA | TRBV27 | NA | CASTPRVVSPPYEQYF | TGTGCCAGCACCCCGCGGGTGGTCTCTCCACCCTACGAGCAGTACTTC
TRBJ2-1 | NA | TRBV7-2 | NA | CASSLAGVTGNEQFF | TGTGCCAGCAGCTTAGCGGGAGTGACGGGGAATGAGCAGTTCTTC
TRBJ1-5 | TRBD1 | TRBV28 | once | CASSSPTGGVQPQHF | TGTGCCAGCAGTTCGCCCACAGGGGGCGTTCAGCCCCAGCATTTT
TRBJ1-2 | TRBD1 | TRBV5-1 | NA | CASRLGQGGYGYTF | TGCGCCAGTCGTTTGGGACAGGGAGGCTATGGCTACACCTTC
TRBJ1-2 | NA | TRBV12-3/TRBV12-4 | NA | CASSLTGLYGYTF | TGTGCCAGCAGTTTGACGGGACTCTATGGCTACACCTTC
TRBJ2-5 | TRBD1 | TRBV5-1 | NA | CASSSGGLGETQYF | TGCGCCAGCAGCTCAGGGGGTTTAGGGGAGACCCAGTACTTC
TRBJ1-1 | NA | TRBV28 | NA | CASSFLTTNTEAFF | TGTGCCAGCAGTTTCCTGACAACGAACACTGAAGCTTTCTTT
TRBJ2-7 | TRBD2 | TRBV6-1 | NA | CASSEYLAEAYEQYF | TGTGCCAGCAGTGAATATCTAGCGGAAGCCTACGAGCAGTACTTC
TRBJ1-2 | TRBD1 | TRBV11-2 | NA | CASRETGAYGYTF | TGTGCCAGCAGGGAGACAGGGGCTTATGGCTACACCTTC
TRBJ2-4 | TRBD2 | TRBV5-3 | NA | CARSLNTGTRKNIQYF | TGTGCCAGAAGCTTAAATACCGGGACTAGAAAAAACATTCAGTACTTC
TRBJ2-5 | NA | TRBV20-1 | NA | CSASSTGLQETQYF | TGCAGTGCTAGTTCTACCGGACTCCAAGAGACCCAGTACTTC
TRBJ2-1 | TRBD2 | TRBV6-4 | few | CASSAGTSGNEQFF | TGTGCCAGCAGTGCCGGGACTAGCGGGAATGAGCAGTTCTTC
TRBJ1-5 | NA | TRBV18 | NA | CASSPMDRNQPQHF | TGTGCCAGCTCACCTATGGACAGAAATCAGCCCCAGCATTTT
TRBJ2-2 | TRBD2 | TRBV7-2 | NA | CASSAPLADPPGELFF | TGTGCCAGCAGCGCCCCACTAGCGGACCCACCCGGGGAGCTGTTTTTT
TRBJ2-7 | TRBD1 | TRBV6-4 | NA | CASMLQGVLYEQYF | TGTGCCAGCATGCTACAGGGGGTACTCTACGAGCAGTACTTC
TRBJ2-7 | TRBD1 | TRBV3-1/TRBV3-2 | NA | CASSQGPGQIYEQYF | TGTGCCAGCAGCCAAGGACCGGGACAGATATACGAGCAGTACTTC
TRBJ2-5 | NA | TRBV28 | NA | CASSYNPDRQEETQYF | TGTGCCAGCAGTTATAATCCCGACAGGCAGGAAGAGACCCAGTACTTC
TRBJ2-7 | NA | TRBV6-2/TRBV6-3 | NA | CASSYPSYEQYF | TGTGCCAGCAGTTACCCGTCCTACGAGCAGTACTTC
TRBJ1-2 | TRBD1 | TRBV3-1/TRBV3-2 | NA | CASSPARVIQGQGRDGYTF | TGTGCCAGCAGCCCAGCCCGAGTAATACAAGGACAGGGTCGAGATGGCTACACCTTC
TRBJ2-3 | TRBD1 | TRBV9 | NA | CASSVIGTATDTQYF | TGTGCCAGCAGCGTAATCGGGACAGCCACAGATACGCAGTATTTT
TRBJ2-3 | TRBD1 | TRBV5-1 | NA | CASSLVGQSSTDTQYF | TGCGCCAGCAGCTTGGTGGGACAGTCTAGCACAGATACGCAGTATTTT
TRBJ1-1 | NA | TRBV6-1 | NA | CASSETGLNTEAFF | TGTGCCAGCAGTGAGACAGGACTGAACACTGAAGCTTTCTTT
TRBJ2-2 | TRBD2 | TRBV11-2 | NA | CASSLRTSGRRATGELFF | TGTGCCAGCAGCTTAAGGACTAGCGGGAGAAGGGCCACCGGGGAGCTGTTTTTT
TRBJ2-7 | NA | TRBV4-3 | NA | CASSQVRGLYEQYF | TGCGCCAGCAGCCAAGTCAGAGGGCTCTACGAGCAGTACTTC
TRBJ2-7 | TRBD2 | TRBV19 | few | CASSSGLAGMYEQYF | TGTGCCAGTAGTTCCGGACTAGCGGGGATGTACGAGCAGTACTTC
TRBJ1-2 | TRBD1 | TRBV28 | NA | CASSSAGTGGEGYTF | TGTGCCAGCAGTTCGGCGGGGACAGGGGGCGAAGGCTACACCTTC
TRBJ2-2 | TRBD2 | TRBV4-1 | NA | CASSQEGSGDTGELFF | TGCGCCAGCAGCCAAGAGGGTAGCGGGGACACCGGGGAGCTGTTTTTT
TRBJ2-1 | NA | TRBV6-5 | NA | CASSPASSDYNEQFF | TGTGCCAGCAGCCCCGCTAGCAGCGATTACAATGAGCAGTTCTTC
TRBJ1-4 | TRBD1 | TRBV19 | NA | CASRRDSNEKLFF | TGTGCCAGTCGCCGGGACAGCAATGAAAAACTGTTTTTT
TRBJ2-1 | TRBD1 | TRBV11-2 | medium-sized | CASTQGAAYNEQFF | TGTGCCAGCACCCAGGGGGCTGCGTACAATGAGCAGTTCTTC
TRBJ2-3 | NA | TRBV7-7 | few | CASSLTTGSTDTQYF | TGTGCTAGCAGCTTAACAACAGGGAGCACAGATACGCAGTATTTT
TRBJ2-3 | TRBD1 | TRBV6-4 | NA | CASRRQGASPTDTQYF | TGTGCCAGCAGGAGACAGGGGGCTTCCCCCACAGATACGCAGTATTTT
TRBJ2-3 | TRBD2 | TRBV5-6 | NA | CASSPVTSGSSDTQYF | TGTGCCAGCAGCCCAGTGACTAGCGGGAGTTCAGATACGCAGTATTTT
TRBJ1-2 | TRBD1 | TRBV6-5 | once | CASSQRTGASYGYTF | TGTGCCAGCAGTCAAAGGACAGGGGCTTCCTATGGCTACACCTTC
TRBJ2-5 | NA | TRBV21-1 | NA | CASSKVWAGGKGTQYF | TGTGCCAGCAGCAAAGTCTGGGCAGGGGGCAAAGGGACCCAGTACTTC
TRBJ2-2 | NA | TRBV3-1/TRBV3-2 | NA | CASSRVGGRTTGELFF | TGTGCCAGCAGCCGCGTTGGCGGCAGGACTACCGGGGAGCTGTTTTTT
TRBJ2-6 | TRBD1 | TRBV5-1 | NA | CASSPRRQGASSGANVLTF | TGCGCCAGCAGCCCCCGGCGGCAGGGGGCGAGTTCTGGGGCCAACGTCCTGACTTTC
TRBJ1-1 | NA | TRBV5-1 | few | CASNAGDMNTEAFF | TGCGCCAGCAATGCAGGGGATATGAACACTGAAGCTTTCTTT
TRBJ2-3 | NA | TRBV7-3 | NA | CASSPGHATDTQYF | TGTGCCAGCAGCCCCGGACACGCCACAGATACGCAGTATTTT
TRBJ2-2 | NA | TRBV6-6 | NA | CASSYSHSGTGELFF | TGTGCCAGCAGTTACTCGCACAGCGGTACCGGGGAGCTGTTTTTT
TRBJ2-1 | NA | TRBV7-3 | few | CASSLTSGAYNEQFF | TGTGCCAGCAGCTTAACTAGCGGAGCCTACAATGAGCAGTTCTTC
TRBJ2-6 | NA | TRBV5-1 | few | CASSPPTESGANVLTF | TGCGCCAGCAGCCCTCCGACTGAATCTGGGGCCAACGTCCTGACTTTC